The entry below describes one T cell receptor (beta chain). Its cognate antigen has yet to be identified. Within one base of it there is no much larger clone, and no base qualities were kept. The data were obtained in a study of T-cell memory formation after mild COVID-19 (dated by TCRdb to the early 2020s). Broadly, across the study: TCR sequence clusters from the two donors were largely donor specific. Longitudinal TCRalpha and TCRbeta repertoire sequencing tracked T-cell clones expanding and contracting after mild COVID-19 in a couple of donors. Two young, previously healthy adult volunteers, one female and one male, were included in the cohort. What the study reported, not specific to this receptor: Clones that contracted from day 15 to 85 showed balanced CD4/CD8 phenotypes, whereas a second wave of clones that expanded from day 15 to 37 leaned towards CD4+. The detection of some responding clones in pre-infection memory suggests that pre-existing cross-reactive memory T cells joined the SARS-CoV-2 response. Only a couple of mild cases were covered in the study, and larger cohorts including severe cases with pre-infection samples were considered necessary. Contracting CD4+ clones were located mainly in the CM and EM memory subsets, whereas CD8+ clones were found to be enriched in EMRA. SARS-CoV-2 specificity was not confirmed for the second-wave clones peaking on day 37.

CDR1 and CDR2 are drawn from the germline V gene: MNHEY, SVGEGT. From cysteine to phenylalanine, the CDR3 is 12 amino acids long. Only the CDR3 portion is preserved as DNA: 36 bases, with reading frame beginning at the first base. V was cut back by 6 bases and J by 7 bases, leaving a gap of 13 bases between them. Sequencing was performed on an Illumina NovaSeq 6000. TCRalpha and TCRbeta cDNA libraries were constructed by 5'RACE with constant-segment primers, with sample barcodes and unique molecular identifiers being introduced. RNA was extracted from every sample with Trizol reagent. Library amplification was performed in two PCR steps, and a second sample barcode and Illumina TruSeq adapters were introduced in the second step. Sequencing of libraries was performed on an Illumina NovaSeq with 2 x 150 bp paired-end reads. The paper's data handling went like this. The reads were demultiplexed and collapsed into UMI-guided consensus sequences using migec v1.2.7. With mixcr v2.1.11, UMI consensuses were aligned to TRA and TRB V and J templates and assembled into clonotypes. A clonotype was counted as expanded or contracted only when both edgeR and NoisET called the clonotype significant, with the noise models trained on biological replicates. For edgeR calls, the cutoffs were a false discovery rate-adjusted p below 0.01 and a log2 fold-change threshold of 1. As an exploratory analysis of dynamics, max-normalized trajectories of the 1000 most abundant clonotypes were examined by PCA with hierarchical clustering. Separately sequenced CD4+ and CD8+ repertoires were used to assign a CD4 or CD8 phenotype to each responding clone. TCRdb reanalyzed the raw reads on its own, using fastp at Q25 for trimming and MiXCR for clone calling, and kept in-frame beta chains. Here each entry gathers all rows of one CDR3 protein and keeps the most common genes and DNA. The V and J calls here are based on TCRdb, not the publication. The sample table lists 450,000 or so distinct CDR3 sequences, around 25% of them with a count of one. The ten biggest clones cover about 12% of the sample.

PBMCs were isolated by Ficoll-Paque density gradient centrifugation. The source material was PBMCs or a T cell subset sorted from them (not recorded which). The receptor comes from an adult woman who had mild COVID-19 (a few samples of this study predate the infection). The sample titles of this study are shuffled in the database, so cell type and time point are left out; the donor was told from shared clones. The chain uses TRBV6-2 or TRBV6-3 and TRBJ2-7; the D gene is not confidently resolved. The encoded CDR3 is CASSHDSREQYF. The DNA reads TGTGCCAGCAGCCACGACTCCAGGGAGCAGTACTTC.